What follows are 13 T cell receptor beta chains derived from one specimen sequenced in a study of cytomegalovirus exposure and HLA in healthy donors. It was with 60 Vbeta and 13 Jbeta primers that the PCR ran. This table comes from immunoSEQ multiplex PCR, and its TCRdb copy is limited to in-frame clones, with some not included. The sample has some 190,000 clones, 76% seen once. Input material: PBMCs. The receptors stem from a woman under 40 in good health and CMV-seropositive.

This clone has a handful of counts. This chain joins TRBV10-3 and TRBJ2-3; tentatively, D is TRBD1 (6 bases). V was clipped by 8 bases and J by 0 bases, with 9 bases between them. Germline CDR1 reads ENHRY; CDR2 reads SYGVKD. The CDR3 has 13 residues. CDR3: CAISTGSTDTQYF. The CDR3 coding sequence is TGTGCCATCTCGACAGGTAGCACAGATACGCAGTATTTT.

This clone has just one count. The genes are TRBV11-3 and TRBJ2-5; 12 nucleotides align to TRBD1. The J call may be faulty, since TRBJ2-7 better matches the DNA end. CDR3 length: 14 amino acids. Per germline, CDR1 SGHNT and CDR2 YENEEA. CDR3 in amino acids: CASSPGQGANEQYF. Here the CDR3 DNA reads TGTGCCAGCAGCCCGGGACAGGGGGCCAACGAGCAGTACTTC.

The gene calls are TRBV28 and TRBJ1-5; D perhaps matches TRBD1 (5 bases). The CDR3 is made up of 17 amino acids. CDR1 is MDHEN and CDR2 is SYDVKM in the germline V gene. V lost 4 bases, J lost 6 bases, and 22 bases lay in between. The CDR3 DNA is TGTGCCAGCAGTTCCCTCCCGGACAACCAACTTCGTCAGCCCCAGCATTTT. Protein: CASSSLPDNQLRQPQHF.

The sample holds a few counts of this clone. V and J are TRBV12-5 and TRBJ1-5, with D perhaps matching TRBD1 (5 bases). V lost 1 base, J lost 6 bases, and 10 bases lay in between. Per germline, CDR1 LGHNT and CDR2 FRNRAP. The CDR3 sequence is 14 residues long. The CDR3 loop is CASGLGGAGQPQHF. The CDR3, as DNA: TGTGCTAGTGGTTTGGGGGGCGCAGGTCAGCCCCAGCATTTT.

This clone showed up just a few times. In DNA form, the CDR3 reads TGTGCAAGTCGCCTACGGACAGGGACGGTGTACAATGAGCAGTTCTTC. This sequence encodes CASRLRTGTVYNEQFF. The rearrangement uses TRBV12-2 and TRBJ2-1; the D call in the table, TRBD1, was not verified against the DNA. TRBV12-2 is an annotated pseudogene. The CDR3 extends over 16 amino acids.

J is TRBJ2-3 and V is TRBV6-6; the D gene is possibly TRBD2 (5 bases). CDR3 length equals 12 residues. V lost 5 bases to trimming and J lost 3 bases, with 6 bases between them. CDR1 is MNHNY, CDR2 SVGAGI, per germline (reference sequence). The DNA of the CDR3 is TGTGCCAGCAGTACGGGGACAGATACGCAGTATTTT. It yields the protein CASSTGTDTQYF.

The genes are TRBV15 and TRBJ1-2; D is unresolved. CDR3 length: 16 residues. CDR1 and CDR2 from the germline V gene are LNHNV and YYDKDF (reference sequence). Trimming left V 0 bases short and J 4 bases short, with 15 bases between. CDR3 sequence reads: CATSRDSVEGVYGYTF. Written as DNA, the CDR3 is TGTGCCACCAGCAGAGATTCTGTGGAAGGAGTCTATGGCTACACCTTC.

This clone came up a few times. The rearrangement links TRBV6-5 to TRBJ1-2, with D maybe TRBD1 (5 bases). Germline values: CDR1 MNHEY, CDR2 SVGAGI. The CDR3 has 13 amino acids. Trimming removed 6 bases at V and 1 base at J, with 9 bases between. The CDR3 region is CASRDQGNYGYTF. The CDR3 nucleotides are TGTGCCAGCAGGGACCAGGGTAACTATGGCTACACCTTC.

CDR3 DNA: TGTGCCAGTCGACAGGGGTGGATCGAGGGCGGGGAGCTGTTTTTT. Translating gives CASRQGWIEGGELFF. The rearrangement joins TRBV6-5 to TRBJ2-2; 8 bases agree with TRBD1. The germline V gene encodes CDR1 MNHEY and CDR2 SVGAGI. The CDR3 is made up of 15 amino acids. V was pared by 9 bases and J by 7 bases, with 13 bases of the junction left unmatched.

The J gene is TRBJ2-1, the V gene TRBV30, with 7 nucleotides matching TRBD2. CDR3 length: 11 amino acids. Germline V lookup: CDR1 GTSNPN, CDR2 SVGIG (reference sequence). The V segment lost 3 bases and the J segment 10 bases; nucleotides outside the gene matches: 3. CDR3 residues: CAWSRLAEQFF. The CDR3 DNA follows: TGTGCCTGGAGCAGACTAGCCGAGCAGTTCTTC.

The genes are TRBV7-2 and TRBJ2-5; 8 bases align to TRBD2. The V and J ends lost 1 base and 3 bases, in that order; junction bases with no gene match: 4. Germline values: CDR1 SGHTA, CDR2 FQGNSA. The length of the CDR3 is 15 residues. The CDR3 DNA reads TGTGCCAGCAGCTTAGACGGGACTAGTAAAGAGACCCAGTACTTC. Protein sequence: CASSLDGTSKETQYF.

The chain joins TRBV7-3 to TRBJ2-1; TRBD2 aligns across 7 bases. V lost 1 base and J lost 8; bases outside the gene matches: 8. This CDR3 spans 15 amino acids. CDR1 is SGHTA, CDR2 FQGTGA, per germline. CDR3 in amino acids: CASSLRPGGSYEQFF. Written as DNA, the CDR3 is TGTGCCAGCAGCTTAAGACCGGGGGGTAGTTATGAGCAGTTCTTC.

The CDR3 region is CASSLESGEAETQYF. DNA for the CDR3: TGTGCCAGCAGCTTGGAGTCGGGGGAGGCAGAGACCCAGTACTTC. V and J are TRBV5-6 and TRBJ2-5; a possible D gene is TRBD2 (6 bases). The ends were cut back, 0 bases at V and 4 bases at J, with 13 bases in the middle. The CDR3 loop spans 15 amino acids. The germline gives CDR1 SGHDT, CDR2 YYEEEE.